This entry concerns a single T cell receptor (beta chain). This clone's antigen is unknown. The input lacks base qualities; no much larger clone sits a single base away. These data are taken from a study of OX40 agonist ivuxolimab in advanced cancers. As for the study more broadly: Ivuxolimab was a fully human IgG2 agonistic monoclonal antibody targeting the costimulatory receptor OX40 (CD134). Among the approximately 54 dose-escalation patients, roughly 20 had hepatocellular carcinoma, roughly 15 melanoma, 9 renal cell carcinoma and 9 head and neck cancer. Intravenous ivuxolimab was administered to patients every 2 weeks at six dose levels: 0.01, 0.1, 0.3, 1.5, 3 and 10 mg/kg. The monotherapy dose-escalation portion (N ≈ 52 patients) of the phase I ivuxolimab trial is reported in the paper. Peripheral TCRbeta sequencing aimed to test whether ivuxolimab altered TCR sequence diversity and caused clonal T-cell expansion. Partial responses occurred in three dose-escalation patients, of whom one had hepatocellular carcinoma and two had cutaneous melanoma. Patients were allowed to have had prior anti-PD-1, anti-PD-L1 or anti-CTLA-4 therapy, and around two fifths of the dose-escalation patients had been treated with checkpoint inhibitors. In the dose-escalation cohort, 70% to 85% of patients were male, and the mean age was roughly 60 years with a range of roughly 20 to 80.

The trial excluded patients who had a history of autoimmune disease or were on systemic immunosuppression. Peripheral blood for TCR sequencing was collected from all dose cohorts at baseline, on cycle 4 day 1, and on cycle 7 day 1. Samples were obtained from an open-label, multicenter, first-in-human phase I dose-escalation trial of ivuxolimab. Adults with locally advanced or metastatic melanoma, renal cell carcinoma, hepatocellular carcinoma or head and neck squamous cell carcinoma were enrolled in the trial. Before TCR sequencing, CD4+ and CD8+ T cells were separately sorted from peripheral blood. Here is what the overall study found, with its caveats: Low levels of normalized T-cell clonal expansion were also seen in some nonresponding patients. After ivuxolimab, more expanded clones were found on average in CD8+ T cells than in CD4+ T cells. Partial responders in the 0.1-3.0 mg/kg groups had among the lowest normalized peripheral clonal expansion, especially among CD8+ T cells. At doses of 0.1 to 3.0 mg/kg, clonal expansion of both CD4+ and CD8+ blood T cells was observed from baseline to week 6. Which antigens the clonally expanded peripheral T cells were specific for was not determined.

CDR1 and CDR2 (LNHDA, SQIVND) derive from the germline V gene (reference sequence). V ends up 3 bases short and J 4 bases short, with an unmatched junction base count of 4. Inclusive of the bounding cysteine and phenylalanine, the CDR3 is 15 residues long. This entry keeps only the CDR3 DNA: 45 bases, framed from base 1. For sequencing of the TCRbeta CDR3 region, genomic DNA was extracted from the sorted cells. The immunoSEQ Assay was used to sequence the TCRbeta CDR3 regions. The table was pulled from immuneACCESS by TCRdb, which kept in-frame rearrangements only. Such tables lose some clones; where checked, under half of the loss comes from unresolved V genes, and the rest has no known cause. The table for this sample lists tens of thousands of clones; more than 70% of them were counted only once. 9% to 10% of the sample rests with the top ten.

The sequence was obtained from an adult with an advanced solid tumor such as melanoma, head and neck, liver or kidney cancer. The sequences come from CD4+ or CD8+ T cells sorted from blood, collected in a trial of the OX40 agonist ivuxolimab. The rearrangement joined TRBV19 to TRBJ2-1; 9 bases in between match TRBD2. Read as DNA, the sequence is TGTGCCAGTAGTATGACTAGCGGAGTTTACAATGAGCAGTTCTTC. It translates to CASSMTSGVYNEQFF.